The 7 T cell receptor beta chains below come from one sample, sequenced in a study of T-cell reconstitution after alpha-beta-depleted transplantation in children. Unique molecular identifiers were built into the TCRbeta library. One entry per CDR3 protein results from TCRdb running MiXCR on the PCR reads. The sample carries roughly 220,000 distinct CDR3 sequences, 9.5% to 15% recorded once. The source was PBMCs from the stem cell graft donor, collected from the stem cell graft. All receptors derive from a human donor who donated a stem cell graft to a child with acute lymphoblastic leukemia.

This clonotype has only a few counts. The chain joins TRBV30 to TRBJ1-1, with 10 nucleotides matching TRBD1. Trimming cost V 4 bases and J 5 bases; bases outside gene matches: 7. The germline gives CDR1 GTSNPN, CDR2 SVGIG (reference sequence). The CDR3 runs 14 residues. CDR3: CAWTRTGGRTEAFF. In DNA, the CDR3 is TGTGCCTGGACTCGGACAGGGGGGAGGACTGAAGCTTTCTTT.

Many counts were recorded for this clonotype. V gene TRBV3-1 combines with J gene TRBJ2-7, with D maybe TRBD2 (6 bases). Trimming removed 8 bases from V and 1 base from J, with 15 bases in between. The CDR3 totals 14 residues. Germline V gives CDR1 LGHDT, CDR2 YNNKEL (reference sequence). The CDR3 loop reads CASGREGLSYEQYF. The CDR3 DNA reads TGTGCCAGCGGGCGGGAAGGTCTTTCCTACGAGCAGTACTTC.

This clonotype was detected ten times or more. CDR3 coding DNA: TGTGCCAGCAGTTACCTAGGACAGGGGGCTCGTGGGGAGCAGTTCTTC. Translated: CASSYLGQGARGEQFF. The chain joins TRBV6-2 or TRBV6-3 to TRBJ2-1; TRBD1 aligns across 11 bases. Germline loops: CDR1 MNHEY, CDR2 SVGEGT. CDR3 length: 16 amino acids. The ends lost 2 bases at V and 10 bases at J; junction bases unmatched: 10.

This clonotype was observed many times. The CDR3 DNA follows: TGCAGTGCTTTCCTAAGACTAGCGGGGTTAGTGTACTTC. This translates into CSAFLRLAGLVYF. The chain employs TRBV20-1 and TRBJ2-7; 11 positions agree with TRBD2. The germline V gene encodes CDR1 DFQATT and CDR2 SNEGSKA (reference sequence). There are 13 residues in the CDR3. Germline trimming cut 5 bases from V and 12 bases from J; bases unmatched to any gene: 12.

This clonotype was recorded at least ten times. The chain employs TRBV5-1 and TRBJ2-6, with 7 bases aligning to TRBD1. The V gene end was trimmed by 0 bases and the J gene end by 0 bases; junction bases not matched to a gene: 3. CDR3 length: 17 residues. Germline V gene data show CDR1 as SGHRS and CDR2 as YFSETQ. DNA for the CDR3: TGCGCCAGCAGCTTGGAAAGGACAGGCTCTGGGGCCAACGTCCTGACTTTC. It translates to CASSLERTGSGANVLTF.

The table lists this clonotype with many counts. The chain combines TRBV6-1 with TRBJ2-3; the match to TRBD1 covers 8 bases. CDR3 size: 16 residues. The V and J ends lost 6 bases and 4 bases, in that order; junction bases with no gene match: 12. CDR1 is MNHNS, CDR2 SASEGT, per germline. CDR3 nucleotide sequence: TGTGCCAGCAGCCCTAGGAGAACAGGGGGTTCAGATACGCAGTATTTT. Amino acids: CASSPRRTGGSDTQYF.

This clonotype was found many times. The chain has TRBV27 and TRBJ2-7; D might be TRBD1 (5 bases). CDR1 is MNHEY and CDR2 is SMNVEV in the germline V gene (reference sequence). The ends were cut back, 6 bases at V and 2 bases at J, with 11 bases in the middle. CDR3 size: 13 residues. The CDR3 nucleotides read TGTGCCAGCAGCTGGGGCCCACCCTACGAGCAGTACTTC. Protein: CASSWGPPYEQYF.